The TCR beta chain under discussion was sequenced for a study of follicular helper T cells after annual influenza vaccination. Germline V gene data show CDR1 as MNHEY and CDR2 as SVGAGI. This CDR3 region has 14 residues. V was trimmed by 10 bases and J by 0 bases, leaving 13 bases between them. The data were produced by immunoSEQ multiplex PCR, yet TCRdb's version contains in-frame clones alone and is incomplete. Here the sample spans 9,500 to 10,000 clones, 83% being singletons. Time point specified: 2014-2015 season, 7 days after vaccination. Vaccine contraindications, substance abuse, HIV/AIDS, active malignancy and active illness excluded donors.

The rearrangement joins TRBV6-5 to TRBJ1-3; D ambiguous. Here the sequenced sample was CXCR5- memory CD4+ T cells sorted from blood, taken 7 days after influenza vaccination. The source of this sequence is an adult who received the influenza vaccine. CDR3: CATSRSVSGNTIYF. The CDR3 nucleotides are TGTGCCACCTCTCGGAGCGTCTCTGGAAACACCATATATTTT.